A single sample gave rise to the 5 T cell receptor beta chains below, sequenced in a study of identical twins. TCRdb re-called the 5' RACE reads with MiXCR, one entry per CDR3 protein. The repertoire holds about 520,000 distinct CDR3 sequences, with 22% as singletons. The same specimen was also included in a second study, on T cells expressing NK-cell markers.

The sequenced material came from CD4+ T cells sorted from blood. The receptors stem from a woman under 30 in good health.

This clonotype was seen a handful of times. The chain links TRBV20-1 to TRBJ2-5, with 9 bases fitting TRBD2. The CDR3 totals 15 residues. Trimming at V came to 0 bases and at J to 3 bases, leaving 5 bases not matched to a gene. Germline V gene lookup returns CDR1 DFQATT and CDR2 SNEGSKA (reference sequence). As DNA, the CDR3 is TGCAGTGCTAGAGATTTTGCGGGGGGGAAAGAGACCCAGTACTTC. This codes for CSARDFAGGKETQYF.

J is TRBJ2-5 and V is TRBV12-3 or TRBV12-4; 12 positions match TRBD2. The CDR3 has 16 amino acids. The junction had 7 bases not matched to a gene; V was cut back by 2 bases and J by 6 bases. CDR3 bases: TGTGCCAGCAGTTTATTCGGCGGGACTAGCGGGCAGACCCAGTACTTC. Translating gives CASSLFGGTSGQTQYF.

The chain uses TRBV6-2 or TRBV6-3 and TRBJ2-1, with 13 bases that match TRBD2. Germline trimming cut 5 bases from V and 8 bases from J; bases unmatched to any gene: 12. The CDR3 has 17 residues. Germline CDR1 is MNHEY and CDR2 is SVGEGT. The CDR3 DNA follows: TGTGCCAGCAGTAGACCGACTAGCGGGAGGCATTTTTATGAGCAGTTCTTC. It encodes CASSRPTSGRHFYEQFF.

The J gene is TRBJ1-2, the V gene TRBV6-5; tentative D call: TRBD1 (5 bases). Per germline, CDR1 MNHEY and CDR2 SVGAGI. V lost 8 bases to trimming and J lost 4 bases, with 8 bases between them. The CDR3 has 11 residues. The CDR3 sequence is CASGGIYGYTF. In DNA form, the CDR3 reads TGTGCCAGCGGGGGGATCTATGGCTACACCTTC.

The V and J genes are TRBV13 and TRBJ2-1; TRBD1 or TRBD2 may be the D gene (5 bases each). Trimming took 5 bases from V and 1 from J, leaving 24 bases between them. The CDR3 loop spans 19 amino acids. In germline, CDR1 is PRHDT, CDR2 FYEKMQ (reference sequence). The CDR3 spells CASSPLYAASGLSYNEQFF. The CDR3 region has the DNA TGTGCCAGCAGCCCCCTCTACGCGGCCTCGGGGCTATCCTACAATGAGCAGTTCTTC.